The 4 T cell receptor beta chains below all came from one sample that was sequenced in a study of T cells after yellow fever vaccination. From the 5' RACE reads, TCRdb called clonotypes with MiXCR, one entry per CDR3 protein. The sample records about 430,000 distinct CDR3 sequences, approximately 19% being singletons. The material was PBMCs, obtained before the yellow fever booster vaccination. The origin of the receptors is a man in his late teens or twenties who received the YFV17D yellow fever vaccine.

In its sample, this clonotype was seen many times. The genes are TRBV12-3 or TRBV12-4 and TRBJ2-1, with TRBD1 matching 7 bases. This CDR3 spans 14 amino acids. Unmatched junction bases numbered 13, after V lost 8 bases and J lost 9 bases. The CDR3 loop is CASGPTGPGIEQFF. DNA for the CDR3: TGTGCCAGCGGTCCGACAGGGCCCGGGATTGAGCAGTTCTTC.

The genes are TRBV10-3 and TRBJ2-4; D is possibly TRBD1 or TRBD2 (6 bases each). Deletions cut 0 bases from V and 6 bases from J, with 9 bases between. This CDR3 region has 14 residues. The germline gives CDR1 ENHRY, CDR2 SYGVKD. The CDR3 protein is CAISESGGRNIQYF. CDR3 in DNA: TGTGCCATCAGTGAGTCAGGGGGGAGAAACATTCAGTACTTC.

This clonotype was observed many times. The chain has TRBV29-1 and TRBJ2-1; tentative D call: TRBD1 (5 bases). This CDR3 comprises 13 residues. The V end was cut by 4 bases, the J end by 3 bases, with 10 bases between. CDR1 and CDR2 from the germline V gene are SQVTM and ANQGSEA. This CDR3 is CSVAQGFYNEQFF. CDR3 DNA: TGCAGCGTTGCTCAGGGATTCTACAATGAGCAGTTCTTC.

This clonotype was counted between two and nine times. J is TRBJ1-5 and V is TRBV6-5; 11 bases fit TRBD1. Losses at the gene ends were 2 bases for V and 7 bases for J; bases not matched to a gene: 1. The CDR3 has 14 residues. The germline gives CDR1 MNHEY, CDR2 SVGAGI. This CDR3 reads CASSYGTGGQPQHF. In DNA form, the CDR3 reads TGTGCCAGCAGTTACGGGACAGGGGGACAGCCCCAGCATTTT.